This T cell receptor (beta chain) was sequenced in a study of blood T cell repertoires in COVID-19. At the level of the study: The samples span acute and convalescent COVID-19 from the United States, Italy and Spain.

TCRdb's table, derived via immunoSEQ multiplex PCR, lists solely in-frame clones and lacks some. The sample carries some 7,700 clones, 80% to 90% recorded once. CDR1 and CDR2 (germline): MDHEN, SYDVKM. V was pared by 2 bases and J by 5 bases, with 2 bases of the junction left unmatched. The length of the CDR3 is 15 residues. The J gene is TRBJ1-6, the V gene TRBV28; 8 positions match TRBD1. Material: peripheral blood. The TCR was taken from a human donor in a cohort sampled during active COVID-19. CDR3 in amino acids: CASSLARGHNSPLHF. The DNA of the CDR3 is TGTGCCAGCAGTTTAGCCAGGGGGCATAATTCACCCCTCCACTTT.